This T cell receptor beta chain was obtained from a study of blood T cell repertoires in COVID-19. The overall study: The analysed material was cDNA or gDNA that came from T cells, B-cell-depleted T cells, or PBMCs.

Data came from immunoSEQ multiplex PCR; TCRdb stores just in-frame clones and leaves some out. The sample consists of more than 150,000 clones, 70% to 90% of them appearing once. The junction had 10 bases not matched to a gene; V was cut back by 4 bases and J by 4 bases. The CDR3 length is 16 residues. Germline CDR1 and CDR2: LNHNV and YYDKDF (reference sequence). This clonotype was sampled from a man in his 60s with acute or convalescent COVID-19. Sequences were obtained from peripheral blood. The V and J genes are TRBV15 and TRBJ2-1; the match to TRBD2 covers 7 bases. The DNA of the CDR3 is TGTGCCACCAGCACCCGCTGGCTAGCGGATTACAATGAGCAGTTCTTC. Its translation is CATSTRWLADYNEQFF. Together with reference TRBV15 and TRBJ2-1, the CDR3 gives the full variable domain: DAMVIQNPRYQVTQFGKPVTLSCSQTLNHNVMYWYQQKSSQAPKLLFHYYDKDFNNEADTPDNFQSRRPNTSFCFLDIRSPGLGDTAMYLCATSTRWLADYNEQFFGPGTRLTVL.